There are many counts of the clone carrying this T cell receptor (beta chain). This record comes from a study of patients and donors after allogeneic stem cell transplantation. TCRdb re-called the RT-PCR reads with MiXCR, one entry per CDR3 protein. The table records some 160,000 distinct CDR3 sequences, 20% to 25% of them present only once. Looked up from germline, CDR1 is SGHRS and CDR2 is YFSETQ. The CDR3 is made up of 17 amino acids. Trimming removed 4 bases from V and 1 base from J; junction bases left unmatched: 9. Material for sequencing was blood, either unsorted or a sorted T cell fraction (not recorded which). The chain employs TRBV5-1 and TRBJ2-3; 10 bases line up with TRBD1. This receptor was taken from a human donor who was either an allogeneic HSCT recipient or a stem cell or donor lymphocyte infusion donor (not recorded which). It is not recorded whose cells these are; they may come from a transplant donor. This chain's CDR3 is CASSVASTGGGTDTQYF. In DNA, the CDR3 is TGCGCCAGCAGCGTAGCTTCGACAGGGGGCGGCACAGATACGCAGTATTTT.